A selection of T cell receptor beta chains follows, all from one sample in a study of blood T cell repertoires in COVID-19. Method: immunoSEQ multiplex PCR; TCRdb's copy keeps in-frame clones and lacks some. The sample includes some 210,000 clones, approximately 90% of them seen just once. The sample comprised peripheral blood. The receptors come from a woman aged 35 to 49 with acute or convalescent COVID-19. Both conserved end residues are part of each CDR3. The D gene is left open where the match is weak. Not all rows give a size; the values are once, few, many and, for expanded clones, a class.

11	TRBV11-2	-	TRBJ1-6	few	CASSSNSPLHF	TGTGCCAGCAGCTCAAATTCACCCCTCCACTTT
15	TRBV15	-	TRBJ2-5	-	CATSRDRRDQETQYF	TGTGCCACCAGCAGAGATCGGCGGGACCAAGAGACCCAGTACTTC
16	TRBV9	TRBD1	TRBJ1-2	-	CASSPTRTGGAYGYTF	TGTGCCAGCAGCCCCACAAGGACAGGGGGCGCATACGGCTACACCTTC
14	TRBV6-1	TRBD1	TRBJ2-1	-	CASSELGRGYEQFF	TGTGCCAGCAGTGAACTCGGCAGGGGGTACGAGCAGTTCTTC
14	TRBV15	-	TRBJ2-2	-	CATSPRGESGELFF	TGTGCCACCAGCCCCAGGGGCGAGAGCGGGGAGCTGTTTTTT
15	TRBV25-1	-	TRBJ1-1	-	CASSEAGSRGTEAFF	TGTGCCAGCAGTGAGGCTGGCAGCCGGGGCACTGAAGCTTTCTTT
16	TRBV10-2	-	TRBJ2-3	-	CASSEGAGAYTDTQYF	TGCGCCAGCAGTGAAGGCGCGGGGGCCTACACAGATACGCAGTATTTT
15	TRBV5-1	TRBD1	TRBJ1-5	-	CASSKGQGEGQPQHF	TGCGCCAGCAGCAAGGGACAGGGGGAGGGTCAGCCCCAGCATTTT
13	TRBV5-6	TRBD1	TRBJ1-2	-	CASSTGQGNGYTF	TGTGCCAGCAGCACGGGACAGGGTAACGGCTACACCTTC
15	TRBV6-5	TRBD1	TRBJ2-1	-	CASSTGTGGFNEQFF	TGTGCCAGCAGTACCGGGACAGGGGGTTTCAATGAGCAGTTCTTC
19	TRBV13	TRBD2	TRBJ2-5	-	CASSSRLAGPSSYQETQYF	TGTGCCAGCAGCTCCCGACTAGCGGGACCCTCTTCGTACCAAGAGACCCAGTACTTC
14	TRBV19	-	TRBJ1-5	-	CASSRTDSNQPQHF	TGTGCCAGTAGTAGGACAGACAGTAATCAGCCCCAGCATTTT
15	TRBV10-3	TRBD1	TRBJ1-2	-	CAISESDDRDYGYTF	TGTGCCATCAGTGAGTCGGACGACAGGGACTATGGCTACACCTTC
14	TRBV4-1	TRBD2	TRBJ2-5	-	CASSWGGAPETQYF	TGCGCCAGCAGCTGGGGGGGAGCCCCAGAGACCCAGTACTTC
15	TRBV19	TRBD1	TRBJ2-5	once	CASTAGGAGRETQYF	TGTGCCAGTACCGCAGGGGGCGCTGGCCGAGAGACCCAGTACTTC
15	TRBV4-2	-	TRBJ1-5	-	CASSQYTGSQQPQHF	TGTGCCAGCAGCCAATACACAGGGAGTCAGCAGCCCCAGCATTTT
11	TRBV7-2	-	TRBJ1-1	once	CASRQIIEAFF	TGTGCCAGCAGACAGATTATCGAAGCTTTCTTT
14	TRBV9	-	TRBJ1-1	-	CASSVGFGETEAFF	TGTGCCAGCAGCGTAGGTTTTGGGGAGACTGAAGCTTTCTTT
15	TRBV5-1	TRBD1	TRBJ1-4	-	CASSLGDRSNEKLFF	TGCGCCAGCAGCTTGGGGGACAGATCTAATGAAAAACTGTTTTTT
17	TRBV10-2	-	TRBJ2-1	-	CASSDLSDFSSYNEQFF	TGCGCCAGCAGTGATCTTTCGGACTTCAGCTCCTACAATGAGCAGTTCTTC
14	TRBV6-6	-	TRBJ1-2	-	CASSYWRGDDGYTF	TGTGCCAGCAGTTACTGGCGGGGAGATGATGGCTACACTTTC
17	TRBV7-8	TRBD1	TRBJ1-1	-	CASSLSPRQGRTTEAFF	TGTGCCAGCAGCTTGTCCCCGCGACAGGGGAGGACCACTGAAGCTTTCTTT